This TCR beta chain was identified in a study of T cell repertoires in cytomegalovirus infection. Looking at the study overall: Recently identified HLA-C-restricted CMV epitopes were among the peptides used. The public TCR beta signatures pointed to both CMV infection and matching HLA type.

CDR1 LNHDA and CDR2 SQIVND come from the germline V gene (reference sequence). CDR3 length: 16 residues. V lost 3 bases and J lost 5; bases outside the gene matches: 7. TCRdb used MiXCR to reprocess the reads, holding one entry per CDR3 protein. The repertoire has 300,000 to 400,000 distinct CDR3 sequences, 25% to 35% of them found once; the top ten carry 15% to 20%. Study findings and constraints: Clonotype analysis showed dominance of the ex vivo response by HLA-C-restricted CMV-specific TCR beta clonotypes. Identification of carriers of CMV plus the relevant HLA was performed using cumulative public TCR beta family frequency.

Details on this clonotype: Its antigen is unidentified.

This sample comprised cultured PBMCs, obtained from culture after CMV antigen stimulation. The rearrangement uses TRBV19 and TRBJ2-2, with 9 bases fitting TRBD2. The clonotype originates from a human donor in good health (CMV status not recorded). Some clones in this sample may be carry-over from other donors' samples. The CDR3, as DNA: TGTGCCAGTAGTATCTATAGCGGGGGATCGACCGGGGAGCTGTTTTTT. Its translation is CASSIYSGGSTGELFF.